The rows below give T cell receptor beta chains drawn from one sample of a study of blood T cells in healthy people across ages. TCRdb used MiXCR to reprocess the 5' RACE reads, holding one entry per CDR3 protein. The repertoire holds just under 900,000 distinct CDR3 sequences, more than 25% seen once, with around 15% in the top ten. The sequenced sample consisted of blood. The receptors derive from an elderly woman in good health. The CDR3 runs from the conserved cysteine through the conserved F or W. A D gene is named only where the DNA matches it firmly. Rows may omit the clone size; those that give it use once, few, many or a size class.

abundance	j_gene	v_gene	d_gene	CDR3nt	CDR3aa
many	TRBJ2-3	TRBV5-1	NA	TGCGCCAGCAGCTTGGTTCCGCTCCAGGGCACAGATACGCAGTATTTT	CASSLVPLQGTDTQYF
many	TRBJ2-1	TRBV12-3/TRBV12-4	TRBD1	TGTGCCAGCAGTGCGGACAGGGGCGGCTACAATGAGCAGTTCTTC	CASSADRGGYNEQFF
many	TRBJ1-2	TRBV5-5	NA	TGTGCCAGCAGCTTGAGGCAGATCTATGGCTACACCTTC	CASSLRQIYGYTF
NA	TRBJ2-2	TRBV20-1	NA	TGCAGTGCTCTCGACATGAGGGCCGGGGGGCTGTTTTTT	CSALDMRAGGLFF
many	TRBJ2-1	TRBV9	TRBD2	TGTGCCAGCAGCCCTCGACTAGCGGTGAGCTCCTACAATGAGCAGTTCTTC	CASSPRLAVSSYNEQFF
NA	TRBJ2-1	TRBV5-1	NA	TGCGCCAGCAGCTTGCAACAAAGTTACAATGAGCAGTTCTTC	CASSLQQSYNEQFF
NA	TRBJ2-2	TRBV7-2	TRBD2	TGTGCCAGCAGCTTAGATAGCGGGGGGGCCGGGGAGCTGTTTTTT	CASSLDSGGAGELFF
many	TRBJ2-3	TRBV5-1	TRBD2	TGCGCCAGCAGCTATAGCGGGGGCGAAGGAGATACGCAGTATTTT	CASSYSGGEGDTQYF
NA	TRBJ1-2	TRBV20-1	NA	TGCAGTGCTAGACTCACAGGGCATGGCTACACCTTC	CSARLTGHGYTF
NA	TRBJ1-6	TRBV7-2	NA	TGTGCCAGCAGTCCATCCCGGACGGCCCTCCACTTT	CASSPSRTALHF
many	TRBJ1-2	TRBV5-1	NA	TGCGCCAGCAGCCCCGGGGGGATCGGCTACACCTTC	CASSPGGIGYTF
many	TRBJ2-1	TRBV5-1	NA	TGCGCCAGCGGCTGGGGGGGCCTGGAAAATGAGCAGTTCTTC	CASGWGGLENEQFF
many	TRBJ2-1	TRBV18	TRBD1	TGTGCCAGCTCATTGACAGGGGGGTTCAATGAGCAGTTCTTC	CASSLTGGFNEQFF
few	TRBJ1-2	TRBV18	TRBD1	TGTGCCAGCTCACCACAATATTTGGACAGGGCGAACTATGGCTACACCTTC	CASSPQYLDRANYGYTF
NA	TRBJ2-2	TRBV7-2	TRBD2	TGTGCCAGCAGCCGACCCGTGGCTAGCGGGGGGATTTTCACCGGGGAGCTGTTTTTT	CASSRPVASGGIFTGELFF
many	TRBJ2-7	TRBV27	NA	TGTGCCAGCAGTTTATCTTCGGGCTACGAGCAGTACTTC	CASSLSSGYEQYF
many	TRBJ2-7	TRBV7-2	TRBD2	TGTGCCAGCAGCTTAGAACGGGCGACTAGCGGCTCCTACGAGCAGTACTTC	CASSLERATSGSYEQYF
NA	TRBJ2-1	TRBV3-1	NA	TGTGCCAGCAGCCAAGATTCTGGACGCAGTTTCTCCTACAATGAGCAGTTCTTC	CASSQDSGRSFSYNEQFF
many	TRBJ1-2	TRBV7-2	TRBD1	TGTGCCAGCAGCTCGGGACAGGAGAACTATGGCTACACCTTC	CASSSGQENYGYTF
many	TRBJ1-2	TRBV4-1	NA	TGTGCCAGCAGCCAAGTGACAGCTAACTATGGCTACACCTTC	CASSQVTANYGYTF
NA	TRBJ1-1	TRBV7-8	NA	TGTGCCAGCAGCTTATGGGGGGGCGCGAGTCGGAACACTGAAGCTTTCTTT	CASSLWGGASRNTEAFF
few	TRBJ2-1	TRBV7-2	NA	TGTGCCAGCCGCGGAGCGGGTGGCGGGAATGAGCAGTTCTTC	CASRGAGGGNEQFF
few	TRBJ2-1	TRBV2	TRBD1	TGTGCCAGCCATGGGCGTGGGACAGGGGTTCCCAATGAGCAGTTCTTC	CASHGRGTGVPNEQFF
many	TRBJ2-5	TRBV20-1	TRBD2	TGCAGTGCTTTCCCGGGACTAGCCCTAGGAGAGACCCAGTACTTC	CSAFPGLALGETQYF
many	TRBJ2-1	TRBV19	NA	TGTGCCACCCAGGAGGGGGGTTCCTACAATGAGCAGTTCTTC	CATQEGGSYNEQFF
NA	TRBJ1-2	TRBV5-1	TRBD1	TGCGCCAGCAGCGGGGACAGGGGGAGCTATGGCTACACCTTC	CASSGDRGSYGYTF
NA	TRBJ1-1	TRBV6-2/TRBV6-3	TRBD1	TGTGCCAGCAGTTACGGGACAGGGGGCTGGAACACTGAAGCTTTCTTT	CASSYGTGGWNTEAFF
few	TRBJ2-5	TRBV5-1	NA	TGCGCCAGCAGCCGAAATGAAGAGACCCAGTACTTC	CASSRNEETQYF
NA	TRBJ2-3	TRBV12-3/TRBV12-4	NA	TGTGCCAGCAGTTTAGCCTTAGGGTATACGCAGTATTTT	CASSLALGYTQYF
NA	TRBJ2-7	TRBV7-2	TRBD1	TGTGCCAGCAGCGGGACAGGGGCTTCGACCTACGAGCAGTACTTC	CASSGTGASTYEQYF
many	TRBJ1-2	TRBV29-1	NA	TGCAGCGTTGATAGAACAGCTTATGGCTACACCTTC	CSVDRTAYGYTF